The source of this T cell receptor beta chain is a study of blood T cells in healthy people across ages. Trimming shortened V by 4 bases and J by 0 bases, and 6 bases separated the two germline ends. This CDR3 contains 13 residues. Germline V gene data show CDR1 as MNHEY and CDR2 as SMNVEV (reference sequence). Healthy Caucasian individuals from Russia aged 6 to 90 were enrolled as donors. Per-sample yields of isolated PBMCs were at least 6 million. Of note for this clonotype: Its target is unknown.

Study-wide results and limits: Donors of long life had a larger count of naive CD4+ cells and greater diversity than aged donors.

Then a second PCR, running roughly 7 to 11 cycles, was carried out with a sample-barcoded 5' primer and a J-beta primer mix. TCRdb ran MiXCR on the 5' RACE reads and lists one entry per CDR3 protein. The table has 850,000 to 1,300,000 distinct CDR3 sequences, around 43% seen once. The receptor comes from a woman aged 55-75 years in good health. The rearrangement links TRBV27 to TRBJ1-2; no definite D call. Sequencing input: blood. The CDR3 here is CASSYKANYGYTF. CDR3 in DNA: TGTGCCAGCAGTTACAAGGCTAACTATGGCTACACCTTC.